This entry features one T cell receptor beta chain sequence. Its antigen is currently unknown. The CDR3 consists of 15 residues. Germline CDR1 and CDR2: GTSNPN and SVGIG (reference sequence). With V trimmed by 4 bases and J by 2 bases, 9 bases remained unmatched. The data were taken from a study of CD8 T cells in Susac syndrome. About the study: Patients with Susac syndrome were therapy-naive, taking corticosteroids, with some also receiving intravenous immunoglobulin, or taking intravenous immunoglobulin alone at the time their blood was drawn.

Negative magnetic isolation gave CD8+ and CD4+ cells; FACS enriched CD8+ TEMRA. RNA amounts of about 0.5 to 1 ug underwent reverse transcription with random hexamers. TCRdb called the immunoSEQ multiplex PCR reads again in MiXCR, with one record for every CDR3 protein. The table lists some 200,000 distinct CDR3 sequences, approximately 95% of them singletons. Whole-study findings and limits: In Susac syndrome, CD4+ T cell repertoires lacked any clonal expansion.

This receptor was identified in a human donor with Susac syndrome. The sample comprised CD4+ T cells from PBMCs. The rearrangement uses TRBV30 and TRBJ2-3; 7 bases line up with TRBD2. In nucleotides, the CDR3 is TGTGCCTGGACCGCGGGGGTAACGAACACAGATACGCAGTATTTT. Protein product: CAWTAGVTNTDTQYF.